The next 15 T cell receptor beta chains were all read from a single sample in a study of cytomegalovirus exposure and HLA in healthy donors. 13 Jbeta primers and 60 Vbeta primers were used for the PCR. Generated by immunoSEQ multiplex PCR, the TCRdb table keeps only in-frame clones and is missing some. The sample lists about 160,000 clones, 80% to 90% occurring once. Specimen: PBMCs. Receptor source: a woman aged 18-29 years in good health and CMV-seronegative.

A single count supports this clone. This specimen includes other DNA sequences encoding the same CDR3. This chain uses TRBV7-3 with TRBJ2-2; D gene uncertain. V was shortened by 2 bases and J by 4 bases, with 8 bases between the two germline ends. Germline V gives CDR1 SGHTA, CDR2 FQGTGA. The CDR3 contains 14 residues. CDR3 loop: CASSLSGSTGELFF. The CDR3 nucleotides read TGTGCCAGCAGCTTATCGGGTTCCACCGGGGAGCTGTTTTTT. The whole variable domain, remainder taken from reference TRBV7-3 and TRBJ2-2, is GAGVSQTPSNKVTEKGKYVELRCDPISGHTALYWYRQSLGQGPEFLIYFQGTGAADDSGLPNDRFFAVRPEGSVSTLKIQRTERGDSAVYLCASSLSGSTGELFFGEGSRLTVL.

The J gene is TRBJ2-1, the V gene TRBV18, with 10 nucleotides matching TRBD2. This CDR3 contains 15 residues. The V gene end was trimmed by 4 bases and the J gene end by 4 bases; junction bases not matched to a gene: 4. CDR1 is KGHSH and CDR2 is LQKENI in the germline V gene. CDR3 sequence (DNA): TGTGCCAGCTCACAAGGGACTAGCGATTACAATGAGCAGTTCTTC. Encoded protein: CASSQGTSDYNEQFF.

This chain connects TRBV4-2 to TRBJ1-6, with 9 bases fitting TRBD1. Germline lookup yields CDR1 LGHNA and CDR2 YNFKEQ. The CDR3 is 16 amino acids. The ends lost 6 bases at V and 7 bases at J; junction bases unmatched: 10. The CDR3 loop reads CASRSGTGIFNSPLHF. CDR3 coding DNA: TGTGCCAGCAGGTCCGGGACAGGGATTTTCAATTCACCCCTCCACTTT.

The chain employs TRBV9 and TRBJ2-3; D gene ambiguous. V was trimmed by 4 bases and J by 0 bases, leaving 6 bases between them. The CDR3 sequence is 13 residues long. CDR1 is SGDLS and CDR2 is YYNGEE in the germline V gene. CDR3 coding DNA: TGTGCCAGCAGCCCCCAAAGCACAGATACGCAGTATTTT. Its translation: CASSPQSTDTQYF.

The chain couples TRBV27 to TRBJ1-5, with TRBD1 matching over 9 bases. Germline values: CDR1 MNHEY, CDR2 SMNVEV (reference sequence). The CDR3 consists of 16 residues. V gave up 6 bases and J gave up 7 bases; unmatched junction bases: 13. The CDR3 here is CASRPPGQGIYQPQHF. The CDR3 region has the DNA TGTGCCAGCAGACCACCGGGACAGGGAATCTACCAGCCCCAGCATTTT.

V gene TRBV19 combines with J gene TRBJ1-4; D is undetermined. V was cut by 7 bases and J by 11 bases, with 26 bases left in between. The germline V gene encodes CDR1 LNHDA and CDR2 SQIVND (reference sequence). The CDR3 consists of 16 residues. Here the CDR3 reads CASTEEGRDGYGKLFF. CDR3 in DNA: TGTGCCAGTACTGAAGAGGGTCGGGATGGTTACGGGAAACTGTTTTTT. Full variable domain (missing parts from reference TRBV19 and TRBJ1-4): DGGITQSPKYLFRKEGQNVTLSCEQNLNHDAMYWYRQDPGQGLRLIYYSQIVNDFQKGDIAEGYSVSREKKESFPLTVTSAQKNPTAFYLCASTEEGRDGYGKLFFGSGTQLSVL.

V and J are TRBV5-1 and TRBJ1-1; possible D gene TRBD1, 5 bases. CDR1 and CDR2 from the germline V gene are SGHRS and YFSETQ. V was clipped by 6 bases and J by 8 bases, with 11 bases between them. This CDR3 region has 11 residues. DNA for the CDR3: TGCGCCAGCATTGGGGGGACGGAAGCTTTCTTT. Translation gives CASIGGTEAFF.

This clone has a handful of counts. This likely reflects a read error, since a far larger clone is one base away. The chain recombines TRBV5-1 with TRBJ1-1; 12 bases are a match to TRBD1. This CDR3 is 13 amino acids long. Germline lookup yields CDR1 SGHRS and CDR2 YFSETQ. The CDR3 DNA reads TGCGCCAGCAGCTTGGTTATGGGACAGGGGGCTTCCTTT. Protein sequence: CASSLVMGQGASF.

The V call is TRBV11-3, the J call TRBJ2-2; no clear D. V lost 1 base, J lost 2 bases, and 5 bases lay in between. CDR3 size: 14 residues. From germline, CDR1 is SGHNT and CDR2 YENEEA. CDR3 region: CASSLGANTGELFF. In nucleotides, the CDR3 is TGTGCCAGCAGCTTAGGGGCTAACACCGGGGAGCTGTTTTTT.

The CDR3 spells CASSDSAGGPLDEQFF. The CDR3 DNA sequence: TGTGCCAGCAGTGACTCGGCGGGAGGGCCTTTGGATGAGCAGTTCTTC. The V and J genes are TRBV6-4 and TRBJ2-1; TRBD2 aligns across 9 bases. Germline V gene data show CDR1 as MRHNA and CDR2 as SNTAGT. The length of the CDR3 is 16 residues. V shed 0 bases and J 8 bases; nucleotides not matched to a gene: 8.

The chain is built from TRBV18 and TRBJ2-1; D is unresolved. In germline, CDR1 is KGHSH, CDR2 LQKENI. The V gene lost 3 bases and the J gene lost 7 bases, with 10 bases spanning the gap. This CDR3 is built from 13 residues. CDR3 DNA sequence: TGTGCCAGCTCACCGCCTGGTAGAAATGAGCAGTTCTTC. It is translated as CASSPPGRNEQFF.

The chain recombines TRBV4-1 with TRBJ1-4; unclear D gene. The CDR3 extends over 15 amino acids. The V gene's germline CDR1 is MGHRA and CDR2 YSYEKL. The V and J ends lost 3 bases and 3 bases respectively, with 11 bases between them. CDR3: CASSHWGGANEKLFF. Written as DNA, the CDR3 is TGCGCCAGCAGCCACTGGGGAGGAGCTAATGAAAAACTGTTTTTT.

The chain recombines TRBV14 with TRBJ1-1, with TRBD1 matching 8 bases. Trimming cost V 3 bases and J 5 bases; bases outside gene matches: 2. Per the germline V gene, CDR1 is SGHDN and CDR2 is FVKESK. The CDR3 has 13 residues. The CDR3 is CASSHRGRTEAFF. The CDR3 DNA reads as TGTGCCAGCAGCCACAGGGGGCGGACTGAAGCTTTCTTT.

The chain combines TRBV10-3 with TRBJ2-1, with D possibly matching TRBD1 (5 bases). The V and J ends lost 3 bases and 0 bases respectively, with 15 bases between them. Per the germline V gene, CDR1 is ENHRY and CDR2 is SYGVKD. The CDR3 contains 17 residues. CDR3 DNA sequence: TGTGCCATCAGTGAACTCCAGGGCTCGAGCTCCTACAATGAGCAGTTCTTC. It yields the protein CAISELQGSSSYNEQFF.

The chain employs TRBV11-2 and TRBJ2-5; weak D call: TRBD2 (6 bases). The germline V gene encodes CDR1 SGHAT and CDR2 FQNNGV. V was shortened by 6 bases and J by 7 bases, with 18 bases between the two germline ends. CDR3 length: 14 residues. DNA for the CDR3: TGTGCCAGCAGTCAACCTGGGGGGTCTGGGACCCAGTACTTC. It is translated as CASSQPGGSGTQYF.